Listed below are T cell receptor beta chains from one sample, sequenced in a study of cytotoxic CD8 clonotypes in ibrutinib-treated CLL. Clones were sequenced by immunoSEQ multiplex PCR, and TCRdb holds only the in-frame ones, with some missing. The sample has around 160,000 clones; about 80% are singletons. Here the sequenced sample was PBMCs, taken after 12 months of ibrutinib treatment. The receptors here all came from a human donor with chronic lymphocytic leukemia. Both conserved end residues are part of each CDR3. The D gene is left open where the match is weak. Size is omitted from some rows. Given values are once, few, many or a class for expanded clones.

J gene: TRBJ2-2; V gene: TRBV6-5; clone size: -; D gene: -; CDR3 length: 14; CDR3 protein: CASHGGANTGELFF; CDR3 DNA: TGTGCCAGCCACGGCGGGGCGAACACCGGGGAGCTGTTTTTT
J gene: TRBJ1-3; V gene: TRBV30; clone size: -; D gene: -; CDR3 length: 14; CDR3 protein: CAWADRRFGNTIYF; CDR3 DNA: TGTGCCTGGGCCGACAGACGATTTGGAAACACCATATATTTT
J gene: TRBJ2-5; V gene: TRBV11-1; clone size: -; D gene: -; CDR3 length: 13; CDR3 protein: CASSPREQETQYF; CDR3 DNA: TGTGCCAGCAGCCCCAGAGAACAAGAGACCCAGTACTTC
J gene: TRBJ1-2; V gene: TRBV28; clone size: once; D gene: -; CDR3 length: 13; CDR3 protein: CASNSGGYYGYTF; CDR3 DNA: TGTGCCAGCAATAGTGGGGGCTACTATGGCTACACCTTC
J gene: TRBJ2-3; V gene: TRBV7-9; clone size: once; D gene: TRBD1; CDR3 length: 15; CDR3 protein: CASSLGDRAPDTQYF; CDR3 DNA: TGTGCCAGCAGCTTAGGTGACAGGGCCCCAGATACGCAGTATTTT
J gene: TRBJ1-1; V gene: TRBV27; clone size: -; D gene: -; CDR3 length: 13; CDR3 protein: CASTQGMNTEAFF; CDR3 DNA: TGTGCCAGCACCCAGGGGATGAACACTGAAGCTTTCTTT
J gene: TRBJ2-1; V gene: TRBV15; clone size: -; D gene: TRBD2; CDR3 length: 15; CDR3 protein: CATSRRTSAHNEQFF; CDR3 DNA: TGTGCCACCAGCAGGCGGACTAGCGCCCACAATGAGCAGTTCTTC
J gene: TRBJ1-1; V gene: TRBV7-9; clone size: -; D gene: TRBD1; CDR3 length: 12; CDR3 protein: CASSLRTGAAFF; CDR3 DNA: TGTGCCAGCAGCTTAAGGACAGGGGCCGCTTTCTTT
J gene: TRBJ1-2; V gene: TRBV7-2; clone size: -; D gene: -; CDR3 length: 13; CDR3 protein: CASSLGGTSGYTF; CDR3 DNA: TGTGCCAGCAGCTTGGGGGGAACTAGCGGCTACACCTTC
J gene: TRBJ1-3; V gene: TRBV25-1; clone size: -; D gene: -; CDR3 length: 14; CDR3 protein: CASSAGPSGNTIYF; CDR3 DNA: TGTGCCAGCAGTGCAGGACCCTCTGGAAACACCATATATTTT
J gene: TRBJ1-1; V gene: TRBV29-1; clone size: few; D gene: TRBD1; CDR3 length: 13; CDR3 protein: CSVKQRQGSEAFF; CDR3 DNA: TGCAGCGTCAAACAGCGACAGGGGTCTGAAGCTTTCTTT
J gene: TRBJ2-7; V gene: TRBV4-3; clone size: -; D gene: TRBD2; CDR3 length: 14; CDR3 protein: CASSQSAGGYEQYF; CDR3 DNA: TGCGCCAGCAGCCAATCGGCGGGGGGTTACGAGCAGTACTTC
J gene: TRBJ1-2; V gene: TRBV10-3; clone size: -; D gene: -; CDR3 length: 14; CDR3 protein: CAISNREVSYGYTF; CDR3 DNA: TGTGCCATCAGCAACAGGGAGGTCAGCTATGGCTACACCTTC
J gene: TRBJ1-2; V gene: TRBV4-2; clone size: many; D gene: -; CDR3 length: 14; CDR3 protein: CASSQDQNRPGYTF; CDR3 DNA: TGTGCCAGCAGCCAAGATCAGAACCGACCTGGCTACACCTTC
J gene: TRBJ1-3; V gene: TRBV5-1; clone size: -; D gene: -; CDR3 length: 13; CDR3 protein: CASSLFAGNTIYF; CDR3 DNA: TGCGCCAGCAGCTTGTTTGCTGGAAACACCATATATTTT
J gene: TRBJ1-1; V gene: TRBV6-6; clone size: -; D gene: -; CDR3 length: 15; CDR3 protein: CASSYEVTAGASTFF; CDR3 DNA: TGTGCCAGCAGTTACGAGGTAACGGCAGGGGCGAGTACTTTCTTT
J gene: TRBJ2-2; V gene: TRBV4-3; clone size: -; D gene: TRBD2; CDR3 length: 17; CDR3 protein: CASSQDEASGTLGELFF; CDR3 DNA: TGCGCCAGCAGCCAAGATGAGGCTAGCGGGACGCTCGGGGAGCTGTTTTTT
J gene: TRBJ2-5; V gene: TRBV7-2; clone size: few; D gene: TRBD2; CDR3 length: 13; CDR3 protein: CASSRTSGSPQYF; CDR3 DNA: TGTGCCAGCAGCCGGACTAGCGGGAGCCCACAGTACTTC
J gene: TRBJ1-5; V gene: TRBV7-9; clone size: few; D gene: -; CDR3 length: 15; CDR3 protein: CASSSDGERNQPQHF; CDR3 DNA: TGTGCCAGCAGCTCCGACGGGGAGCGCAATCAGCCCCAGCATTTT
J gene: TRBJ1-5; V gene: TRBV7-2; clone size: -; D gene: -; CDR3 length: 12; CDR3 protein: CASSLVGQPQHF; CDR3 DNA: TGTGCCAGCAGCTTAGTTGGTCAGCCCCAGCATTTT
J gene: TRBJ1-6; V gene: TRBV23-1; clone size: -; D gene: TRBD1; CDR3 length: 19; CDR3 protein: CASSQISRGLSSYNSPLHF; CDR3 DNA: TGCGCCAGCAGTCAAATCTCCAGGGGGCTGAGCTCCTATAATTCACCCCTCCACTTT
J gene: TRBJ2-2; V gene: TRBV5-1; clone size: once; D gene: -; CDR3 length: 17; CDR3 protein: CASRGSGLVGGTGELFF; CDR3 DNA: TGCGCCAGCAGAGGGTCTGGGTTGGTAGGAGGCACCGGGGAGCTGTTTTTT